Listed here are 3 T cell receptor beta chains from one sample, sequenced in a study of T cell responses to AZD1222 COVID-19 vaccine. The table came from immunoSEQ multiplex PCR; TCRdb's copy has only in-frame clones and leaves some out. Among 150,000 or so clones listed, more than 85% were seen once. The sample in question was peripheral blood, obtained on day 0 of AZD1222 vaccination. The receptor source for this set is an adult in good health.

J is TRBJ2-7 and V is TRBV4-1; TRBD1 is a possible D gene (6 bases). The germline V gene encodes CDR1 MGHRA and CDR2 YSYEKL. V was trimmed by 1 base and J by 7 bases, leaving 23 bases between them. The CDR3 consists of 17 residues. In DNA, the CDR3 is TGCGCCAGCAGCCAAGGGGGGACAACTATTACCTTTCGGGAGCAGTACTTC. Translating it yields CASSQGGTTITFREQYF.

V is TRBV6-1 and J is TRBJ2-1, with a possible D match to TRBD2 (7 bases). This CDR3 contains 13 residues. Germline CDR1 reads MNHNS; CDR2 reads SASEGT. Trimming pared 3 bases from V and 14 bases from J, leaving 17 bases between. As DNA, the CDR3 is TGTGCCAGCAGTGACGGGGGGCAGTTGAATAAGTTCTTC. As protein: CASSDGGQLNKFF.

V is TRBV7-9 and J is TRBJ2-7, with D maybe TRBD1 (6 bases). Germline lookup yields CDR1 SEHNR and CDR2 FQNEAQ (reference sequence). V was shortened by 4 bases and J by 0 bases, with 13 bases between the two germline ends. The CDR3 has 15 residues. CDR3 amino acids: CASSSQQGYSYEQYF. In DNA form, the CDR3 reads TGTGCCAGCAGCTCTCAACAGGGATACTCCTACGAGCAGTACTTC.